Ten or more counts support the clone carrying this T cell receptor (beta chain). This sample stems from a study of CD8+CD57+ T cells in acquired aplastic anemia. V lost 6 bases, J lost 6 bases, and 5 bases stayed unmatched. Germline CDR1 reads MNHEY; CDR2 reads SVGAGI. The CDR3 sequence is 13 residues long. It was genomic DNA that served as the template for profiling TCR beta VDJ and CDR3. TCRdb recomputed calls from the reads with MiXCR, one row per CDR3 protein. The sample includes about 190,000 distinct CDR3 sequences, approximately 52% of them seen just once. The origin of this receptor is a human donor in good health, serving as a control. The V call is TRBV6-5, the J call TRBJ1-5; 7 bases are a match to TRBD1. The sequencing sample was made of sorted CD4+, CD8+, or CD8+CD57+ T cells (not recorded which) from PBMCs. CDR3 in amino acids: CASSPRDSQPQHF. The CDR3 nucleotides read TGTGCCAGCAGCCCCCGGGACAGTCAGCCCCAGCATTTT.